This T cell receptor beta chain was documented in a study of graft-versus-host responses after intestinal transplantation. This clone was detected only once. Its antigen is as yet unknown. Study conclusions and caveats: Among circulating GvH clones, peak levels were associated with early post-transplant declines in HvG clones.

Generated by immunoSEQ multiplex PCR, the TCRdb table keeps only in-frame clones and is missing some. The sample contains about 100,000 clones, roughly 87% of which appear only once. The CDR3 runs to 12 residues. Trimming took 1 base from V and 4 from J, leaving 7 bases between them. CDR1 GTSNPN and CDR2 SVGIG come from the germline V gene (reference sequence). The TCR comes from a human donor who was the organ donor for an intestinal transplant. The chain uses TRBV30 and TRBJ1-2; possibly TRBD1 for D (5 bases). The sample was unstimulated CD4+ T cells sorted from spleen or lymph node cells, taken before transplant. The CDR3 region is CAWSGRAYGYTF. CDR3 DNA sequence: TGTGCCTGGAGTGGCAGGGCCTATGGCTACACCTTC. The whole variable domain, filled in from reference TRBV30 and TRBJ1-2, reads SQTIHQWPATLVQPVGSPLSLECTVEGTSNPNLYWYRQAAGRGLQLLFYSVGIGQISSEVPQNLSASRPQDRQFILSSKKLLLSDSGFYLCAWSGRAYGYTFGSGTRLTVV.